This T cell receptor (beta chain) was documented in a study of identical twins. Germline CDR1 is DFQATT and CDR2 is SNEGSKA (reference sequence). The length of the CDR3 is 13 residues. Trimming shortened V by 5 bases and J by 5 bases, and 15 bases separated the two germline ends. A universal primer site came from template switching; cDNA carried unique molecular identifiers. TCRdb independently ran MiXCR on the 5' RACE reads; one entry per CDR3 protein. Of about 520,000 distinct CDR3 sequences in the sample, 22% were seen once. This clonotype was detected only a few times. These records were also assigned to another study, of T cells expressing NK-cell markers. That work contributes: Source material for TCR beta repertoires consisted of sorted CD3+CD56+NKG2C+, CD3+CD56+NKG2C- and CD3+CD56-NKG2C+ T cells. HCMV seropositivity characterized seven of the eight sequenced donors, and seronegativity one.

The receptor was isolated from a woman aged 18-35 years in good health. The chain couples TRBV20-1 to TRBJ1-1; D unclear. Sequenced material: CD4+ T cells sorted from blood. CDR3 residues: CSARIRAITEAFF. CDR3 in DNA: TGCAGTGCTCGTATTCGGGCTATTACTGAAGCTTTCTTT.